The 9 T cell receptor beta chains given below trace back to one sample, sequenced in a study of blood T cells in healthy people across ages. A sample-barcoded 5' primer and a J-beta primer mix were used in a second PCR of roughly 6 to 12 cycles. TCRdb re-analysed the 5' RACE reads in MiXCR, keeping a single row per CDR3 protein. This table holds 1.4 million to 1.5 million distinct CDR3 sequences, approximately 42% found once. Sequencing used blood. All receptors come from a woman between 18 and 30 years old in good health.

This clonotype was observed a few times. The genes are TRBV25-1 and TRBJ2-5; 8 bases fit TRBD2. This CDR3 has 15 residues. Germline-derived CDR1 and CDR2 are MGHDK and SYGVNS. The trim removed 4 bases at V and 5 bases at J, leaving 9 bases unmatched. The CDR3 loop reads CASSGAGGLAETQYF. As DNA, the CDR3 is TGTGCCAGCAGTGGGGCGGGAGGACTGGCTGAGACCCAGTACTTC.

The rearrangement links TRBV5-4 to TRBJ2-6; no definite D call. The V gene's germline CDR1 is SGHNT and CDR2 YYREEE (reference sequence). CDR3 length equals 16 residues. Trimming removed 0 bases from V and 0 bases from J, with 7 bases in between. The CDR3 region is CASSLDVGSGANVLTF. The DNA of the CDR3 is TGTGCCAGCAGCTTGGACGTAGGCTCTGGGGCCAACGTCCTGACTTTC.

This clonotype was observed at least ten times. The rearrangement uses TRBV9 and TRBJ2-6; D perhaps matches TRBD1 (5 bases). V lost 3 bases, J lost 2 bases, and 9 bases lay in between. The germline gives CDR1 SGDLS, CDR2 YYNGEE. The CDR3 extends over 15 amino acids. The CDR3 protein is CASSAQGAGANVLTF. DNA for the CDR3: TGTGCCAGCAGCGCCCAGGGTGCTGGGGCCAACGTCCTGACTTTC.

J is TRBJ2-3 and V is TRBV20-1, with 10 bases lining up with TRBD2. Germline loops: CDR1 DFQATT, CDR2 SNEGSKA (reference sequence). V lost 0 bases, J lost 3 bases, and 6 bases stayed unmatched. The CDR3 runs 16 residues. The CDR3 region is CSARDPWTSGTDTQYF. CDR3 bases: TGCAGTGCTAGAGATCCCTGGACTAGCGGAACAGATACGCAGTATTTT.

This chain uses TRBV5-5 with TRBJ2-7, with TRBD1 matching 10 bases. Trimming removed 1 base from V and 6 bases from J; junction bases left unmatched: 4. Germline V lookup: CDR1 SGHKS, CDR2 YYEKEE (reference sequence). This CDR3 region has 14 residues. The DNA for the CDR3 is TGTGCCAGCAGCTTGTTGGACAGGGGGACCGAGCAGTACTTC. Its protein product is CASSLLDRGTEQYF.

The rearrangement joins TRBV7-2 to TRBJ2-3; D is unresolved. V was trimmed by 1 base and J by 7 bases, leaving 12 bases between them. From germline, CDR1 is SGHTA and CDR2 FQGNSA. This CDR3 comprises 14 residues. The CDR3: CASSLGRDLNTQYF. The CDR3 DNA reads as TGTGCCAGCAGCTTAGGGCGTGACCTAAATACGCAGTATTTT.

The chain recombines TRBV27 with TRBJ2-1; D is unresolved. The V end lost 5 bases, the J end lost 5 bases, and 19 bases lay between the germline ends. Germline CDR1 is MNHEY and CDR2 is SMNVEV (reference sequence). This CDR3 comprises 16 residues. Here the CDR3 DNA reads TGTGCCAGCAGTCTCAAAGGAACCTGGCAAAACAATGAGCAGTTCTTC. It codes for CASSLKGTWQNNEQFF.

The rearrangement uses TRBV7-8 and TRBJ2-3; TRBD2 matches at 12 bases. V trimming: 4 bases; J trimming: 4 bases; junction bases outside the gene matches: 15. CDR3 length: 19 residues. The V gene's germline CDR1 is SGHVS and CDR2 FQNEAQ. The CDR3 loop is CASSSRSTASGRAADTQYF. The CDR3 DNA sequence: TGTGCCAGCAGCTCTCGATCCACGGCTAGCGGGAGGGCCGCAGATACGCAGTATTTT.

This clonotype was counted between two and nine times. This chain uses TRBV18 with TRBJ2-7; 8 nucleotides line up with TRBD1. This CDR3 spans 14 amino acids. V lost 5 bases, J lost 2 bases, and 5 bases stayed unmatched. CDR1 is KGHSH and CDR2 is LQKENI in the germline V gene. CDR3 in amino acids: CASSGGTGTYEQYF. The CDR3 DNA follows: TGTGCCAGCTCAGGTGGGACAGGAACCTACGAGCAGTACTTC.